This T cell receptor (beta chain) was identified during a study of PD-1 blockade in classical Hodgkin lymphoma. Each patient relapsed following autologous stem cell transplantation, and prior brentuximab vedotin exposure differed. The study purified CD4+ T cells from thawed PBMCs using magnetic negative selection. The CDR3 contains 15 residues. Germline CDR1 reads WNHNN; CDR2 reads SYGVQD (reference sequence). J lost 16 bases, V lost 2 bases, and 13 bases had no gene match. Method: immunoSEQ multiplex PCR; TCRdb's copy keeps in-frame clones and lacks some. This table holds 30,000 or so clones, roughly 87% found once.

The TCR was taken from a human donor with classical Hodgkin lymphoma. The chain employs TRBV10-1 and TRBJ2-1, with 11 bases identical to TRBD1. The material sequenced was CD4+ T cells from blood, taken at baseline. CDR3 nucleotides: TGCGCCAGCAGTGAGGGGACGAGGACAGGGGGCGCAGAATTCTTC. Residues: CASSEGTRTGGAEFF.